The 21 T cell receptor beta chains below all came from one sample that was sequenced in a study of beta chain features in type 1 diabetes. General study points: All four CD4+ subsets of Type 1 diabetes patients contained TCRB CDR3s that were moderately but significantly shorter.

All of the isolated RNA was reverse transcribed, so expressed TCRB transcripts were sequenced. TCRdb keeps only in-frame clones here, not all; method: immunoSEQ multiplex PCR. The data show a few hundred thousand clones, 9.6% seen once. For these TCRs, the target antigens are not known. Sequenced: central memory CD4+ T cells from blood. These receptors all come from a man aged 25 to 40 with type 1 diabetes.

Remarks on this clone: One end of the junction does not line up with germline, which may come from a read error. The rearrangement uses TRBV10-3 and TRBJ1-4; maybe TRBD1 (5 bases). From germline, CDR1 is ENHRY and CDR2 SYGVKD. There are 11 residues in the CDR3. This CDR3 reads CASSYTGELFF. Here the CDR3 DNA reads TGTGCCAGCAGTTACACGGGGGAACTGTTTTTT.

The chain links TRBV7-2 to TRBJ2-3; no clear D gene. The CDR3 has 15 amino acids. CDR1 is SGHTA, CDR2 FQGNSA, per germline. V dropped 3 bases and J dropped 2 bases, with 12 bases sitting between them. Here the CDR3 reads CASSFQALDTDTQYF. CDR3 DNA: TGTGCCAGCAGCTTCCAAGCGCTCGACACAGATACGCAGTATTTT. The variable domain in full, completed from reference TRBV7-2 and TRBJ2-3, reads GAGVSQSPSNKVTEKGKDVELRCDPISGHTALYWYRQSLGQGLEFLIYFQGNSAPDKSGLPSDRFSAERTGGSVSTLTIQRTQQEDSAVYLCASSFQALDTDTQYFGPGTRLTVL.

In this sample, this clone turned up a few times. This sequence joins TRBV7-9 and TRBJ2-7, with TRBD1 matching over 11 bases. Germline V lookup: CDR1 SEHNR, CDR2 FQNEAQ (reference sequence). Trimming removed 5 bases from V and 5 bases from J; junction bases left unmatched: 8. The CDR3 consists of 15 residues. DNA of the CDR3: TGTGCCAGCAGCCGAACCGGGACAGGGGGTCACGAGCAGTACTTC. Protein product: CASSRTGTGGHEQYF. Based on the CDR3 plus reference TRBV7-9 and TRBJ2-7, the full variable domain is DTGVSQNPRHKITKRGQNVTFRCDPISEHNRLYWYRQTLGQGPEFLTYFQNEAQLEKSRLLSDRFSAERPKGSFSTLEIQRTEQGDSAMYLCASSRTGTGGHEQYFGPGTRLTVT.

This rearrangement joins TRBV7-8 to TRBJ2-5, with 10 bases identical to TRBD1. Germline V CDR1 and CDR2: SGHVS, FQNEAQ. After removal of 5 bases from V and 4 bases from J, the junction contained 10 bases not matched to a gene. This CDR3 region has 16 residues. The CDR3 region has the DNA TGTGCCAGCAGCCCTCGACAGGGGGCTGTAGGAGAGACCCAGTACTTC. Translating gives CASSPRQGAVGETQYF.

The chain links TRBV11-2 to TRBJ2-2, with 8 bases aligning to TRBD2. Looked up from germline, CDR1 is SGHAT and CDR2 is FQNNGV. The CDR3 extends over 15 amino acids. V dropped 3 bases and J dropped 0; count of bases not matched to a gene: 0. CDR3 DNA sequence: TGTGCCAGCAGCTTTAGCGGGACGAACACCGGGGAGCTGTTTTTT. Encoded protein: CASSFSGTNTGELFF. The entire variable domain, with the rest obtained from reference TRBV11-2 and TRBJ2-2, is as follows: EAGVAQSPRYKIIEKRQSVAFWCNPISGHATLYWYQQILGQGPKLLIQFQNNGVVDDSQLPKDRFSAERLKGVDSTLKIQPAKLEDSAVYLCASSFSGTNTGELFFGEGSRLTVL.

This clone occurred a few times. The DNA of the CDR3 is TGTGCCAGCAGTTTACCCCAGTCAACTAATGAAAAACTGTTTTTT. Translating it yields CASSLPQSTNEKLFF. The chain combines TRBV28 with TRBJ1-4; unclear D gene. The CDR3 spans 15 residues. In germline, CDR1 is MDHEN, CDR2 SYDVKM. Trimming left V 2 bases short and J 0 bases short, with 7 bases between.

This clone has a handful of counts. The rearrangement uses TRBV28 and TRBJ2-5; TRBD1 aligns across 7 bases. V dropped 2 bases and J dropped 5; count of bases not matched to a gene: 5. The CDR3 is 14 residues long. Germline lookup yields CDR1 MDHEN and CDR2 SYDVKM. The chain's CDR3 is CASSLDRVAETQYF. In DNA, the CDR3 is TGTGCCAGCAGTTTAGACAGGGTGGCGGAGACCCAGTACTTC.

This chain links TRBV11-2 with TRBJ2-3; 8 bases line up with TRBD1. V shed 3 bases, J shed 4 bases, and the junction held 6 bases outside the gene matches. Per germline, CDR1 SGHAT and CDR2 FQNNGV. The CDR3 length is 15 residues. The CDR3 coding sequence is TGTGCCAGCAGCTTGAGTCCCAGGGGGCCAGATACGCAGTATTTT. It is translated as CASSLSPRGPDTQYF. Combining the CDR3 with reference TRBV11-2 and TRBJ2-3 gives the whole variable domain EAGVAQSPRYKIIEKRQSVAFWCNPISGHATLYWYQQILGQGPKLLIQFQNNGVVDDSQLPKDRFSAERLKGVDSTLKIQPAKLEDSAVYLCASSLSPRGPDTQYFGPGTRLTVL.

V usage is TRBV7-2 and J usage is TRBJ2-5; 8 bases fit TRBD2. The DNA end is more similar to TRBJ2-7, so the J call may be wrong. The germline V gene has CDR1 SGHTA and CDR2 FQGNSA. CDR3 size: 14 residues. CDR3: CASSLQLAAYEQYF. Here the CDR3 DNA reads TGTGCCAGCAGCTTACAACTAGCGGCCTACGAGCAGTACTTC.

The gene calls are TRBV7-8 and TRBJ2-1, with D possibly TRBD2 on 6 matching bases. This CDR3 comprises 15 residues. The germline V gene encodes CDR1 SGHVS and CDR2 FQNEAQ. Trimming cost V 1 base and J 7 bases, with 14 bases left between them. Here the CDR3 DNA reads TGTGCCAGCAGCTTAGGGACTATAACCAGGAATGAGCAGTTCTTC. Protein product: CASSLGTITRNEQFF.

This clone has ten or more counts. This sequence joins TRBV27 and TRBJ2-4; D is uncertain. The V gene's germline CDR1 is MNHEY and CDR2 SMNVEV (reference sequence). This CDR3 region has 15 residues. V lost 5 bases to trimming and J lost 0 bases, with 11 bases between them. The CDR3 DNA reads TGTGCCAGCAGTCCCACGATTTTAGCCAAAAACATTCAGTACTTC. Its protein is CASSPTILAKNIQYF.

This clone came up a few times. This chain uses TRBV5-1 with TRBJ2-5; D is unclear. V was trimmed by 0 bases and J by 4 bases, leaving 7 bases between them. The germline V gene encodes CDR1 SGHRS and CDR2 YFSETQ. The CDR3 length is 13 residues. The CDR3 region has the DNA TGCGCCAGCAGCTTGGGGCAGCTAGAGACCCAGTACTTC. This encodes CASSLGQLETQYF.

This clone was detected a few times. The chain joins TRBV4-1 to TRBJ2-2; a possible D gene is TRBD2 (5 bases). Germline V gene lookup returns CDR1 MGHRA and CDR2 YSYEKL. V gave up 2 bases and J gave up 3 bases, with 7 bases separating them. The CDR3 is 14 residues long. The CDR3 DNA reads as TGCGCCAGCAGCCAAACGGGGTACACCGGGGAGCTGTTTTTT. Translating it yields CASSQTGYTGELFF.

The V call is TRBV5-4, the J call TRBJ2-5; possible D gene TRBD1, 5 bases. V lost 0 bases to trimming and J lost 4 bases, with 7 bases between them. CDR3 size: 13 residues. Germline V gene data show CDR1 as SGHNT and CDR2 as YYREEE (reference sequence). Written as DNA, the CDR3 is TGTGCCAGCAGCTTGGGGCAGGGAGAGACCCAGTACTTC. As protein: CASSLGQGETQYF.

Only a few counts were recorded for this clone. The rearrangement uses TRBV11-3 and TRBJ1-1; no firm D call. V gave up 5 bases and J gave up 2 bases, with 12 bases separating them. From germline, CDR1 is SGHNT and CDR2 YENEEA. CDR3 length equals 14 residues. This chain's CDR3 is CASSPGFANTEAFF. As DNA, the CDR3 is TGTGCCAGCAGCCCCGGGTTCGCAAACACTGAAGCTTTCTTT.

This clone was seen more than once but under ten times. This rearrangement joins TRBV6-6 to TRBJ2-5; unclear D gene. V shed 7 bases and J shed 1 base, with 13 bases lying between them. CDR3 length equals 14 residues. Germline-derived CDR1 and CDR2 are MNHNY and SVGAGI (reference sequence). CDR3 in amino acids: CASIPIGSQETQYF. The DNA of the CDR3 is TGTGCCAGCATCCCGATCGGAAGCCAAGAGACCCAGTACTTC.

The CDR3 coding sequence is TGTGCCAGCAGCTTATCATCGGCGGAGCCAGAGCAGTTCTTC. Translated: CASSLSSAEPEQFF. This chain connects TRBV7-3 to TRBJ2-1; no clear D gene. Germline CDR1 and CDR2: SGHTA and FQGTGA. Trimming took off 2 bases at V and 10 bases at J, with 15 bases between the two ends. This CDR3 contains 14 residues.

This clone was found a few times. The germline gene is not matched at one end of the junction; a read error may be the cause. The V and J genes are TRBV2 and TRBJ2-3; D gene ambiguous. CDR1 is SNHLY and CDR2 is FYNNEI in the germline V gene. CDR3 length: 16 amino acids. CDR3 nucleotides: TGTGCCAGCCGTGAAAGGGTGACCTCCGCTAGGGATACGCAGTATTTT. Its protein is CASRERVTSARDTQYF.

This sequence joins TRBV7-2 and TRBJ2-7; weak D call: TRBD2 (6 bases). Germline CDR1 and CDR2: SGHTA and FQGNSA. The CDR3 runs to 14 residues. Between the trimmed V and J ends, which lost 5 bases and 2 bases, there was a span of 13 bases. The CDR3 region has the DNA TGTGCCAGCAGCGTCGGGCGGGGCACCTACGAGCAGTACTTC. It translates to CASSVGRGTYEQYF.

This clone was counted ten times or more. The V and J genes are TRBV4-3 and TRBJ1-2; D gene uncertain. The CDR3 consists of 16 residues. Between the trimmed V and J ends, which lost 0 bases and 3 bases, there was a span of 14 bases. CDR1 is LGHNA and CDR2 is YSLEER in the germline V gene. CDR3 nucleotide sequence: TGCGCCAGCAGCCAAGATCAAACACAGATGGACTATGGCTACACCTTC. This encodes CASSQDQTQMDYGYTF.

This clone was picked up many times. The chain links TRBV27 to TRBJ2-2; no firm D call. Trimming removed 5 bases from V and 3 bases from J, with 16 bases in between. Germline CDR1 is MNHEY and CDR2 is SMNVEV (reference sequence). The CDR3 has 16 amino acids. CDR3 sequence: CASSIRPPWYTGELFF. Written as DNA, the CDR3 is TGTGCCAGCAGTATTCGACCCCCCTGGTACACCGGGGAGCTGTTTTTT.